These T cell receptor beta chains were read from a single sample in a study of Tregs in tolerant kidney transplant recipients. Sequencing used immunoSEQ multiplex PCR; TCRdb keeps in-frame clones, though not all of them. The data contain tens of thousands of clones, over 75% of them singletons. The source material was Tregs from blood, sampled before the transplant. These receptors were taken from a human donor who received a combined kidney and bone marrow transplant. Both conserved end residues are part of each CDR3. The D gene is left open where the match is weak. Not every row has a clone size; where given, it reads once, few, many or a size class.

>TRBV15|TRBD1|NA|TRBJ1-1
CATSRDLRGQVNTEAFF
TGTGCCACCAGCAGAGACCTACGGGGACAGGTAAACACTGAAGCTTTCTTT
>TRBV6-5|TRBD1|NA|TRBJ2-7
CASSYYTKHRGREQYF
TGTGCCAGCAGTTATTACACGAAACACAGGGGGCGCGAGCAGTACTTC
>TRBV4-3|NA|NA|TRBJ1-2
CASSQVKGGNYGYTF
TGCGCCAGCAGCCAAGTGAAGGGCGGGAACTATGGCTACACCTTC
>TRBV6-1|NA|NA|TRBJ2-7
CASSEAALQGPLYEQYF
TGTGCCAGCAGTGAAGCGGCCCTACAGGGACCCCTCTACGAGCAGTACTTC
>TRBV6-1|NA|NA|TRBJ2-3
CASSEVSDTQYF
TGTGCCAGCAGTGAAGTGTCAGATACGCAGTATTTT
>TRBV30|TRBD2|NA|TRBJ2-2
CAWSRLAGDGGELFF
TGTGCCTGGAGCAGACTAGCGGGAGACGGCGGGGAGCTGTTTTTT
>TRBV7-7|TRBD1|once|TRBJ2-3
CASSLGGQTDTQYF
TGTGCCAGCAGCTTAGGGGGACAGACAGATACGCAGTATTTT
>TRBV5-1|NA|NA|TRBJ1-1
CASSWAGTEAFF
TGCGCCAGCAGCTGGGCGGGCACTGAAGCTTTCTTT
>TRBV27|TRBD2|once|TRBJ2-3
CASSRLGLAGHEADTQYF
TGTGCCAGCAGTCGCCTAGGACTAGCGGGCCATGAGGCAGATACGCAGTATTTT
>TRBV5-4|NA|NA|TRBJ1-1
CASSSGAGIDEAFF
TGTGCCAGCAGTTCAGGGGCGGGGATTGATGAAGCTTTCTTT
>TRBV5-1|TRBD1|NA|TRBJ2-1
CASSLGTGLINEQFF
TGCGCCAGCAGCTTGGGGACAGGGTTGATAAATGAGCAGTTCTTC
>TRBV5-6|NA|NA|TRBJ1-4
CASSPIQGIGKKLFF
TGTGCCAGCAGCCCCATCCAGGGGATTGGGAAAAAACTGTTTTTT
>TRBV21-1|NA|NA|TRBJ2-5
CASSKRDYLRQETQYF
TGTGCCAGCAGCAAGCGGGACTACCTGAGGCAAGAGACCCAGTACTTC
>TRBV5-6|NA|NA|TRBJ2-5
CASSLPGETQYF
TGTGCCAGCAGCTTGCCGGGAGAGACCCAGTACTTC
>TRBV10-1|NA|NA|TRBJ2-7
CASSEQVYEQYF
TGCGCCAGCAGCGAACAGGTCTACGAGCAGTACTTC
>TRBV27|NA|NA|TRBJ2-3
CASSFSLADTQYF
TGTGCCAGCAGCTTCAGTCTGGCTGATACGCAGTATTTT
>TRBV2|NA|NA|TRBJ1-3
CASKKGGSGNTIYF
TGTGCCAGCAAGAAGGGGGGCTCTGGAAACACCATATATTTT
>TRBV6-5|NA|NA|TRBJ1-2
CASSYSGHGYTF
TGTGCCAGCAGTTACTCAGGTCATGGCTACACCTTC
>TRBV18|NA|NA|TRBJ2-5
CASSPFGETQYF
TGTGCCAGCTCACCGTTTGGAGAGACCCAGTACTTC
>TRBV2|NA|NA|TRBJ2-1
CASTGAWGSYNEQFF
TGTGCCAGCACGGGGGCGTGGGGCTCCTACAATGAGCAGTTCTTC
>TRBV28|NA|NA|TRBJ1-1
CAYGGVNTEAFF
TGTGCCTACGGAGGGGTGAACACTGAAGCTTTCTTT
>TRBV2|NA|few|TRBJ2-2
CASSVGRGNGELFF
TGTGCCAGCAGTGTAGGCCGGGGGAACGGGGAGCTGTTTTTT
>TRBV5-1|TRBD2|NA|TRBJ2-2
CASSFIAGDTGELFF
TGCGCCAGCAGCTTTATAGCGGGAGACACCGGGGAGCTGTTTTTT
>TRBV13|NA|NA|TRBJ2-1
CASRFYRGQNEQFF
TGTGCCAGCAGGTTTTACCGGGGCCAAAATGAGCAGTTCTTC
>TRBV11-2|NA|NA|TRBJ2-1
CASNPRGARWHNEQFF
TGTGCCAGCAACCCTCGGGGGGCCCGCTGGCACAATGAGCAGTTCTTC
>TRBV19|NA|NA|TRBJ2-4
CASSPPGLKGNIQYF
TGTGCCAGTAGTCCGCCGGGGCTGAAGGGAAACATTCAGTACTTC
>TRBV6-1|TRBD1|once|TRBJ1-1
CASSEPGQVNTEAFF
TGTGCCAGCAGTGAACCGGGACAGGTTAACACTGAAGCTTTCTTT